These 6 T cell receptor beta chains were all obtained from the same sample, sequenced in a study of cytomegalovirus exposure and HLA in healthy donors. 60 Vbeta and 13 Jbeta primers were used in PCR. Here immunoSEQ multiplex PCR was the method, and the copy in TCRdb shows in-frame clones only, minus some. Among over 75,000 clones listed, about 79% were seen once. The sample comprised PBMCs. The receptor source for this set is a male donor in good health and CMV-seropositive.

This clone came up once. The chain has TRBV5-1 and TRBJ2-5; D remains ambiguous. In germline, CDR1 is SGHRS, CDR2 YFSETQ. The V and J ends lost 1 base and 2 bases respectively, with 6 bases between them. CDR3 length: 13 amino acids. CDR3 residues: CASSLFQQETQYF. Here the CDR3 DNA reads TGCGCCAGCAGCTTGTTCCAGCAAGAGACCCAGTACTTC.

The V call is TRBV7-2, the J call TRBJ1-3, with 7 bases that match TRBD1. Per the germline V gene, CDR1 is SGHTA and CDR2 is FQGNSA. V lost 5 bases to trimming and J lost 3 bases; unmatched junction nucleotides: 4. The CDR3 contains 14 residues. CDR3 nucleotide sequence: TGTGCCAGCAGCCGACAGGGTTATGGAAACACCATATATTTT. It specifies CASSRQGYGNTIYF.

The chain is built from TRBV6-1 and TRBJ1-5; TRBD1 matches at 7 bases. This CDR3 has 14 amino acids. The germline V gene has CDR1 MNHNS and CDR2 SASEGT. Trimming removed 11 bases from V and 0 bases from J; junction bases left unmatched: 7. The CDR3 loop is CAGSGQLSNQPQHF. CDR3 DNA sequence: TGTGCCGGCTCGGGACAGCTTAGCAATCAGCCCCAGCATTTT.

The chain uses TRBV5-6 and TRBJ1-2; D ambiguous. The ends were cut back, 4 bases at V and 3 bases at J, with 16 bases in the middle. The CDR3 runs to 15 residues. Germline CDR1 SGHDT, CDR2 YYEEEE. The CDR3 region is CASSPRLLLHYGYTF. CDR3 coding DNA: TGTGCCAGCAGCCCTCGACTCCTACTGCACTATGGCTACACCTTC.

CDR3 residues: CASKKLDTEAFF. CDR3 DNA: TGCGCCAGCAAGAAACTGGACACTGAAGCTTTCTTT. The chain is built from TRBV5-1 and TRBJ1-1; D remains ambiguous. Germline V CDR1 and CDR2: SGHRS, YFSETQ. The germline V and J ends were trimmed by 6 bases and 3 bases, with 9 bases remaining between them. The CDR3 is 12 residues long.

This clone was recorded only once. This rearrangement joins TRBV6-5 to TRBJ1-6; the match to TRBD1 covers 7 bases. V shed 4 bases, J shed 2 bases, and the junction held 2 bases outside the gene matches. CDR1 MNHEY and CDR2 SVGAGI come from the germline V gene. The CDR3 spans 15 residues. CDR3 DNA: TGTGCCAGCAGTTCCGGGACAGCCTATAATTCACCCCTCCACTTT. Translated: CASSSGTAYNSPLHF.